A selection of T cell receptor beta chains follows, all from one sample in a study of T cell repertoires in cytomegalovirus infection. These receptors' targets are unknown. TCRdb recomputed calls from the reads with MiXCR, one row per CDR3 protein. The sample records approximately 730,000 distinct CDR3 sequences, about 33% being singletons. The material sequenced was cultured PBMCs, taken from culture after CMV antigen stimulation. These TCRs come from a human donor in good health (CMV status not recorded). Some clones in this sample may be carry-over from other donors' samples. The CDR3 runs from the conserved cysteine through the conserved F or W. A D gene is named only where the DNA matches it firmly. Expanded clones are given a class, and other clones once, few, many or no size at all.

J gene: TRBJ2-3; clone size: .; V gene: TRBV7-2; D gene: .; CDR3 protein: CASSSGGTGYTDTQYF; CDR3 DNA: TGTGCCAGCAGCTCTGGTGGGACTGGTTACACAGATACGCAGTATTTT
J gene: TRBJ1-2; clone size: few; V gene: TRBV6-1; D gene: TRBD1; CDR3 protein: CASSPQGGSPGGYTF; CDR3 DNA: TGTGCCAGCAGCCCTCAGGGGGGATCGCCGGGTGGCTACACCTTC
J gene: TRBJ1-2; clone size: .; V gene: TRBV19; D gene: .; CDR3 protein: CASRSERAYGYTF; CDR3 DNA: TGTGCCAGTAGATCGGAAAGGGCCTATGGCTACACCTTC
J gene: TRBJ1-1; clone size: few; V gene: TRBV28; D gene: .; CDR3 protein: CASSGSRREAFF; CDR3 DNA: TGTGCCAGCAGTGGATCAAGACGTGAAGCTTTCTTT
J gene: TRBJ2-2; clone size: few; V gene: TRBV6-6; D gene: TRBD2; CDR3 protein: CASSSGTSGGHRPGELFF; CDR3 DNA: TGTGCCAGCAGTTCCGGGACTAGCGGGGGACACCGCCCCGGGGAGCTGTTTTTT
J gene: TRBJ1-4; clone size: many; V gene: TRBV7-8; D gene: TRBD1; CDR3 protein: CASSLRGQEEKLFF; CDR3 DNA: TGTGCCAGCAGCTTGAGGGGACAGGAAGAAAAACTGTTTTTT
J gene: TRBJ2-2; clone size: few; V gene: TRBV6-2/TRBV6-3; D gene: .; CDR3 protein: CASRRGTTTGELFF; CDR3 DNA: TGTGCCAGCAGAAGGGGGACTACAACCGGGGAGCTGTTTTTT
J gene: TRBJ2-3; clone size: few; V gene: TRBV4-1; D gene: TRBD2; CDR3 protein: CASSQLGGLDTQYF; CDR3 DNA: TGCGCCAGCAGCCAATTGGGAGGGCTGGATACGCAGTATTTT
J gene: TRBJ2-1; clone size: .; V gene: TRBV18; D gene: TRBD1; CDR3 protein: CASSPQGAGNNEQFF; CDR3 DNA: TGTGCCAGCTCACCCCAGGGGGCTGGAAACAATGAGCAGTTCTTC
J gene: TRBJ2-3; clone size: few; V gene: TRBV12-3/TRBV12-4; D gene: .; CDR3 protein: CASSSLISADTQYF; CDR3 DNA: TGTGCCAGCAGTTCTCTCATTTCGGCCGATACGCAGTATTTT
J gene: TRBJ1-4; clone size: many; V gene: TRBV7-2; D gene: .; CDR3 protein: CASSAGTHDEKLFF; CDR3 DNA: TGTGCCAGCAGCGCGGGGACACATGATGAAAAACTGTTTTTT
J gene: TRBJ2-7; clone size: few; V gene: TRBV7-2; D gene: TRBD1; CDR3 protein: CASSLDGTGDYEQYF; CDR3 DNA: TGTGCCAGCAGCTTAGATGGGACAGGGGACTACGAGCAGTACTTC
J gene: TRBJ1-2; clone size: .; V gene: TRBV4-3; D gene: .; CDR3 protein: CASSQGTWDYGYTF; CDR3 DNA: TGCGCCAGCAGCCAAGGGACGTGGGACTATGGCTACACCTTC
J gene: TRBJ2-1; clone size: .; V gene: TRBV4-1; D gene: TRBD2; CDR3 protein: CASSLDYREADNEQFF; CDR3 DNA: TGCGCCAGCAGCCTAGACTATCGGGAGGCAGACAATGAGCAGTTCTTC
J gene: TRBJ1-4; clone size: .; V gene: TRBV20-1; D gene: .; CDR3 protein: CSAREQGREKLFF; CDR3 DNA: TGCAGTGCTAGAGAACAGGGACGGGAAAAACTGTTTTTT
J gene: TRBJ1-2; clone size: .; V gene: TRBV7-9; D gene: .; CDR3 protein: CASSSGGQFYGYTF; CDR3 DNA: TGTGCCAGCAGCTCTGGTGGACAGTTCTATGGCTACACCTTC
J gene: TRBJ1-5; clone size: .; V gene: TRBV7-2; D gene: .; CDR3 protein: CASSVYRMGPQHF; CDR3 DNA: TGTGCCAGCAGCGTTTACAGGATGGGGCCCCAGCATTTT
J gene: TRBJ1-4; clone size: .; V gene: TRBV12-5; D gene: .; CDR3 protein: CASGLVVGSTNEKLFF; CDR3 DNA: TGTGCTAGTGGTTTGGTAGTGGGATCCACTAATGAAAAACTGTTTTTT
J gene: TRBJ2-1; clone size: .; V gene: TRBV28; D gene: TRBD2; CDR3 protein: CASSLGGGGGEQFF; CDR3 DNA: TGTGCCAGCAGTTTAGGGGGGGGGGGGGGAGAGCAGTTCTTC
J gene: TRBJ2-3; clone size: few; V gene: TRBV11-3; D gene: .; CDR3 protein: CASSLDTSTDTQYF; CDR3 DNA: TGTGCCAGCAGCTTAGACACCAGCACAGATACGCAGTATTTT
J gene: TRBJ2-7; clone size: .; V gene: TRBV25-1; D gene: .; CDR3 protein: CASSDLLSGEQYF; CDR3 DNA: TGTGCCAGCAGTGACCTCCTGAGTGGCGAGCAGTACTTC
J gene: TRBJ2-1; clone size: .; V gene: TRBV25-1; D gene: TRBD1; CDR3 protein: CASRGQGILNEQFF; CDR3 DNA: TGTGCCAGCAGGGGACAGGGAATTCTCAATGAGCAGTTCTTC
J gene: TRBJ2-3; clone size: .; V gene: TRBV20-1; D gene: TRBD2; CDR3 protein: CSARLGLAGYTDTQYF; CDR3 DNA: TGCAGTGCTAGATTAGGGCTAGCGGGGTACACAGATACGCAGTATTTT